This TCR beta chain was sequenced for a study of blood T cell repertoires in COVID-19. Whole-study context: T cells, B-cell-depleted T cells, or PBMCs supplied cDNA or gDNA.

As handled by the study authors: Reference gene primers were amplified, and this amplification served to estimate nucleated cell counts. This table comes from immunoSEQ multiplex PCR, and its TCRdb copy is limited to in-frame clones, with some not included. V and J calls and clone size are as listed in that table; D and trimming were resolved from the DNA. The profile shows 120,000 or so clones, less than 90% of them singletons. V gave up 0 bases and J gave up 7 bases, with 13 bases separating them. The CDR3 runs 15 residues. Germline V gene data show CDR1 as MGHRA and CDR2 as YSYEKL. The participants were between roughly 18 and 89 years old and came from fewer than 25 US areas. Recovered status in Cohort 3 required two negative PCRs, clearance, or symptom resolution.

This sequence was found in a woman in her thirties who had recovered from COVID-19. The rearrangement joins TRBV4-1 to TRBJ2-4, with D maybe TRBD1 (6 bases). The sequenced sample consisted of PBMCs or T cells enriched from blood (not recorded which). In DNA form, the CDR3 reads TGCGCCAGCAGCCAAGATCAGGGGTCCTCGAACATTCAGTACTTC. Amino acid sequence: CASSQDQGSSNIQYF.